This T cell receptor (beta chain) appears in the sequencing data of a study of naive and memory T cell subsets. This clonotype has only a few counts. Per the germline V gene, CDR1 is SGHNT and CDR2 is YYREEE (reference sequence). The junction had 4 bases not matched to a gene; V was cut back by 2 bases and J by 0 bases. This CDR3 contains 16 residues. The SP2 primer and nested alpha and beta constant region primers amplified ligated cDNA in four rounds. TCRdb analysed the 5' RACE reads with MiXCR anew, one entry per CDR3 protein. The data hold about 48,000 distinct CDR3 sequences, with approximately 4.5% observed a single time. A UMI-containing oligonucleotide was joined by 3' ligation to the TCR cDNA template.

The chain uses TRBV5-4 and TRBJ2-3; TRBD2 agrees at 9 bases. This clonotype was sampled from a female donor in good health. This chain's CDR3 is CASSFPTSGSTDTQYF. CDR3 DNA sequence: TGTGCCAGCAGCTTTCCTACTAGCGGGAGCACAGATACGCAGTATTTT.